A single sample is the source of the 10 T cell receptor beta chains below, sequenced in a study of patients and donors after allogeneic stem cell transplantation. MiXCR, applied by TCRdb to the RT-PCR reads, yields one record per CDR3 protein. The data hold roughly 960,000 distinct CDR3 sequences, with roughly 18% observed a single time. Input material: blood, either unsorted or a sorted T cell fraction (not recorded which). The receptors originated from a human donor who was either an allogeneic HSCT recipient or a stem cell or donor lymphocyte infusion donor (not recorded which). It is not recorded whose cells these are; they may come from a transplant donor.

Regarding this clonotype: The CDR3 ends on some other residue instead of the conserved phenylalanine or tryptophan, so this is likely a read error. This chain joins TRBV24-1 and TRBJ1-1; tentatively, D is TRBD1 (5 bases). The germline gives CDR1 KGHDR, CDR2 SFDVKD. With 3 bases removed from V and 3 bases from J, the gap between germline ends came to 10 bases. There are 14 residues in the CDR3. CDR3 sequence reads: CATSDAGGDTEAFL. The CDR3 nucleotides read TGTGCCACCAGTGATGCTGGAGGGGACACTGAAGCTTTCTTA.

The chain employs TRBV7-9 and TRBJ1-1; D is unclear. CDR1 and CDR2 from the germline V gene are SEHNR and FQNEAQ (reference sequence). The CDR3 contains 16 residues. Trimming pared 3 bases from V and 1 base from J, leaving 15 bases between. The CDR3 loop reads CASSFEFWTENTEAFF. For the CDR3, the DNA is TGTGCCAGCAGCTTCGAATTCTGGACGGAGAACACTGAAGCTTTCTTT.

V and J are TRBV7-9 and TRBJ2-1; weak D call: TRBD2 (6 bases). CDR1 and CDR2 from the germline V gene are SEHNR and FQNEAQ (reference sequence). V lost 1 base and J lost 3, with 13 bases in between. CDR3 length equals 16 residues. The CDR3 DNA reads as TGTGCCAGCAGCTTAGGAACTAGCAGATTCTACAATGAGCAGTTCTTC. Protein product: CASSLGTSRFYNEQFF. The full variable domain, rest sourced from reference TRBV7-9 and TRBJ2-1, is DTGVSQNPRHKITKRGQNVTFRCDPISEHNRLYWYRQTLGQGPEFLTYFQNEAQLEKSRLLSDRFSAERPKGSFSTLEIQRTEQGDSAMYLCASSLGTSRFYNEQFFGPGTRLTVL.

The V call is TRBV4-2, the J call TRBJ1-1; TRBD1 is a possible D gene (5 bases). The CDR3 contains 13 residues. CDR1 is LGHNA and CDR2 is YNFKEQ in the germline V gene. Trimming took 8 bases from V and 2 from J, leaving 12 bases between them. The CDR3 reads CASWGGLNTEAFF. CDR3 DNA: TGTGCCAGCTGGGGGGGGTTAAACACTGAAGCTTTCTTT.

This clonotype was seen many times. The chain joins TRBV5-1 to TRBJ2-7, with D perhaps matching TRBD1 (6 bases). With 4 bases removed from V and 3 bases from J, the gap between germline ends came to 11 bases. Germline lookup yields CDR1 SGHRS and CDR2 YFSETQ. The CDR3 consists of 13 residues. Here the CDR3 reads CASSTEQGYEQYF. CDR3 DNA: TGCGCCAGCAGCACGGAACAGGGCTACGAGCAGTACTTC.

The rearrangement joins TRBV10-3 to TRBJ2-3; D is unclear. The germline V gene has CDR1 ENHRY and CDR2 SYGVKD. The V and J ends lost 1 base and 5 bases respectively, with 10 bases between them. The CDR3 covers 14 residues. Here the CDR3 reads CAISEYRAGDTQYF. Here the CDR3 DNA reads TGTGCCATCAGTGAGTACCGGGCAGGAGATACGCAGTATTTT.

The rearrangement joins TRBV5-1 to TRBJ1-6; TRBD1 agrees at 9 bases. The germline V gene has CDR1 SGHRS and CDR2 YFSETQ. Unmatched junction bases numbered 10, after V lost 7 bases and J lost 11 bases. The CDR3 runs 14 residues. The CDR3 DNA reads TGCGCCAGCCGTCGTGGGACAGGGTCGGCACCCCTCCACTTT. It is translated as CASRRGTGSAPLHF.

This clonotype was detected a few times. The rearrangement joins TRBV4-2 to TRBJ2-5, with D perhaps matching TRBD2 (5 bases). The CDR3 sequence is 15 residues long. The V end was cut by 1 base, the J end by 5 bases, with 14 bases between. The germline V gene has CDR1 LGHNA and CDR2 YNFKEQ. The CDR3 bases are TGTGCCAGCAGCCAAGTCCGGACTCCCAGGGAGACCCAGTACTTC. It yields the protein CASSQVRTPRETQYF.

With regard to this clonotype: This clone may be a read error of a much larger clone one base away. The chain is built from TRBV4-2 and TRBJ2-1; D tentatively reads TRBD1 or TRBD2 (5 bases each). This CDR3 contains 17 residues. CDR1 and CDR2 from the germline V gene are LGHNA and YNFKEQ. This chain's CDR3 is CPSSQEGKDMYYNEQFF. CDR3 DNA: TGTCCCAGCAGCCAAGAGGGTAAGGACATGTACTACAATGAGCAGTTCTTC.

In this sample, this clonotype turned up a few times. The rearrangement joins TRBV30 to TRBJ1-1; D unresolved. Trimming left V 0 bases short and J 6 bases short, with 14 bases between. CDR1 and CDR2 from the germline V gene are GTSNPN and SVGIG (reference sequence). This CDR3 comprises 14 residues. This chain's CDR3 is CAWSVRLGFSEAFF. CDR3 sequence (DNA): TGTGCCTGGAGTGTTCGCTTGGGGTTCTCTGAAGCTTTCTTT.